The 4 T cell receptor beta chains in this list originate from one sample, sequenced in a study of shared clonotypes between healthy human individuals. Data came from immunoSEQ multiplex PCR; TCRdb stores just in-frame clones and leaves some out. This table holds approximately 440,000 clones, approximately 80% found once. Sequencing input: PBMCs. The receptor set was obtained from a woman aged 35 to 49 in good health. Some clones in this sample may be carry-over from other donors' samples.

The genes are TRBV9 and TRBJ2-7, with 12 bases matching TRBD2. CDR1 SGDLS and CDR2 YYNGEE come from the germline V gene. This CDR3 is built from 14 residues. Trimming took 4 bases from V and 3 from J; bases not matched to a gene: 2. This chain's CDR3 is CASSPGLAGYEQYF. As DNA, the CDR3 is TGTGCCAGCAGCCCGGGACTAGCGGGCTACGAGCAGTACTTC.

The V and J genes are TRBV28 and TRBJ2-7; the D is unclear. The germline V gene has CDR1 MDHEN and CDR2 SYDVKM. V lost 7 bases and J 6 bases, leaving 19 bases between the germline ends. This CDR3 is 14 amino acids long. The CDR3 DNA is TGTGCCAGCATCCCGGGTGGCTCCGACCGCGAGCAGTACTTC. Translation gives CASIPGGSDREQYF.

A few counts support this clone. This sequence joins TRBV11-1 and TRBJ2-1, with D possibly being TRBD1 (6 bases). V gave up 3 bases and J gave up 4 bases, with 10 bases separating them. The CDR3 consists of 14 residues. Germline values: CDR1 SGHAT, CDR2 FQDESV (reference sequence). CDR3 amino acids: CASSFDRNYNEQFF. CDR3 bases: TGTGCCAGCAGCTTTGACAGGAATTACAATGAGCAGTTCTTC.

This sequence joins TRBV5-1 and TRBJ2-1; D gene ambiguous. This CDR3 is built from 14 residues. The germline V gene encodes CDR1 SGHRS and CDR2 YFSETQ. Trimming removed 6 bases from V and 4 bases from J, with 14 bases in between. Here the CDR3 DNA reads TGCGCCAGCACCCCAAGCCCTGATTACAATGAGCAGTTCTTC. This encodes CASTPSPDYNEQFF.